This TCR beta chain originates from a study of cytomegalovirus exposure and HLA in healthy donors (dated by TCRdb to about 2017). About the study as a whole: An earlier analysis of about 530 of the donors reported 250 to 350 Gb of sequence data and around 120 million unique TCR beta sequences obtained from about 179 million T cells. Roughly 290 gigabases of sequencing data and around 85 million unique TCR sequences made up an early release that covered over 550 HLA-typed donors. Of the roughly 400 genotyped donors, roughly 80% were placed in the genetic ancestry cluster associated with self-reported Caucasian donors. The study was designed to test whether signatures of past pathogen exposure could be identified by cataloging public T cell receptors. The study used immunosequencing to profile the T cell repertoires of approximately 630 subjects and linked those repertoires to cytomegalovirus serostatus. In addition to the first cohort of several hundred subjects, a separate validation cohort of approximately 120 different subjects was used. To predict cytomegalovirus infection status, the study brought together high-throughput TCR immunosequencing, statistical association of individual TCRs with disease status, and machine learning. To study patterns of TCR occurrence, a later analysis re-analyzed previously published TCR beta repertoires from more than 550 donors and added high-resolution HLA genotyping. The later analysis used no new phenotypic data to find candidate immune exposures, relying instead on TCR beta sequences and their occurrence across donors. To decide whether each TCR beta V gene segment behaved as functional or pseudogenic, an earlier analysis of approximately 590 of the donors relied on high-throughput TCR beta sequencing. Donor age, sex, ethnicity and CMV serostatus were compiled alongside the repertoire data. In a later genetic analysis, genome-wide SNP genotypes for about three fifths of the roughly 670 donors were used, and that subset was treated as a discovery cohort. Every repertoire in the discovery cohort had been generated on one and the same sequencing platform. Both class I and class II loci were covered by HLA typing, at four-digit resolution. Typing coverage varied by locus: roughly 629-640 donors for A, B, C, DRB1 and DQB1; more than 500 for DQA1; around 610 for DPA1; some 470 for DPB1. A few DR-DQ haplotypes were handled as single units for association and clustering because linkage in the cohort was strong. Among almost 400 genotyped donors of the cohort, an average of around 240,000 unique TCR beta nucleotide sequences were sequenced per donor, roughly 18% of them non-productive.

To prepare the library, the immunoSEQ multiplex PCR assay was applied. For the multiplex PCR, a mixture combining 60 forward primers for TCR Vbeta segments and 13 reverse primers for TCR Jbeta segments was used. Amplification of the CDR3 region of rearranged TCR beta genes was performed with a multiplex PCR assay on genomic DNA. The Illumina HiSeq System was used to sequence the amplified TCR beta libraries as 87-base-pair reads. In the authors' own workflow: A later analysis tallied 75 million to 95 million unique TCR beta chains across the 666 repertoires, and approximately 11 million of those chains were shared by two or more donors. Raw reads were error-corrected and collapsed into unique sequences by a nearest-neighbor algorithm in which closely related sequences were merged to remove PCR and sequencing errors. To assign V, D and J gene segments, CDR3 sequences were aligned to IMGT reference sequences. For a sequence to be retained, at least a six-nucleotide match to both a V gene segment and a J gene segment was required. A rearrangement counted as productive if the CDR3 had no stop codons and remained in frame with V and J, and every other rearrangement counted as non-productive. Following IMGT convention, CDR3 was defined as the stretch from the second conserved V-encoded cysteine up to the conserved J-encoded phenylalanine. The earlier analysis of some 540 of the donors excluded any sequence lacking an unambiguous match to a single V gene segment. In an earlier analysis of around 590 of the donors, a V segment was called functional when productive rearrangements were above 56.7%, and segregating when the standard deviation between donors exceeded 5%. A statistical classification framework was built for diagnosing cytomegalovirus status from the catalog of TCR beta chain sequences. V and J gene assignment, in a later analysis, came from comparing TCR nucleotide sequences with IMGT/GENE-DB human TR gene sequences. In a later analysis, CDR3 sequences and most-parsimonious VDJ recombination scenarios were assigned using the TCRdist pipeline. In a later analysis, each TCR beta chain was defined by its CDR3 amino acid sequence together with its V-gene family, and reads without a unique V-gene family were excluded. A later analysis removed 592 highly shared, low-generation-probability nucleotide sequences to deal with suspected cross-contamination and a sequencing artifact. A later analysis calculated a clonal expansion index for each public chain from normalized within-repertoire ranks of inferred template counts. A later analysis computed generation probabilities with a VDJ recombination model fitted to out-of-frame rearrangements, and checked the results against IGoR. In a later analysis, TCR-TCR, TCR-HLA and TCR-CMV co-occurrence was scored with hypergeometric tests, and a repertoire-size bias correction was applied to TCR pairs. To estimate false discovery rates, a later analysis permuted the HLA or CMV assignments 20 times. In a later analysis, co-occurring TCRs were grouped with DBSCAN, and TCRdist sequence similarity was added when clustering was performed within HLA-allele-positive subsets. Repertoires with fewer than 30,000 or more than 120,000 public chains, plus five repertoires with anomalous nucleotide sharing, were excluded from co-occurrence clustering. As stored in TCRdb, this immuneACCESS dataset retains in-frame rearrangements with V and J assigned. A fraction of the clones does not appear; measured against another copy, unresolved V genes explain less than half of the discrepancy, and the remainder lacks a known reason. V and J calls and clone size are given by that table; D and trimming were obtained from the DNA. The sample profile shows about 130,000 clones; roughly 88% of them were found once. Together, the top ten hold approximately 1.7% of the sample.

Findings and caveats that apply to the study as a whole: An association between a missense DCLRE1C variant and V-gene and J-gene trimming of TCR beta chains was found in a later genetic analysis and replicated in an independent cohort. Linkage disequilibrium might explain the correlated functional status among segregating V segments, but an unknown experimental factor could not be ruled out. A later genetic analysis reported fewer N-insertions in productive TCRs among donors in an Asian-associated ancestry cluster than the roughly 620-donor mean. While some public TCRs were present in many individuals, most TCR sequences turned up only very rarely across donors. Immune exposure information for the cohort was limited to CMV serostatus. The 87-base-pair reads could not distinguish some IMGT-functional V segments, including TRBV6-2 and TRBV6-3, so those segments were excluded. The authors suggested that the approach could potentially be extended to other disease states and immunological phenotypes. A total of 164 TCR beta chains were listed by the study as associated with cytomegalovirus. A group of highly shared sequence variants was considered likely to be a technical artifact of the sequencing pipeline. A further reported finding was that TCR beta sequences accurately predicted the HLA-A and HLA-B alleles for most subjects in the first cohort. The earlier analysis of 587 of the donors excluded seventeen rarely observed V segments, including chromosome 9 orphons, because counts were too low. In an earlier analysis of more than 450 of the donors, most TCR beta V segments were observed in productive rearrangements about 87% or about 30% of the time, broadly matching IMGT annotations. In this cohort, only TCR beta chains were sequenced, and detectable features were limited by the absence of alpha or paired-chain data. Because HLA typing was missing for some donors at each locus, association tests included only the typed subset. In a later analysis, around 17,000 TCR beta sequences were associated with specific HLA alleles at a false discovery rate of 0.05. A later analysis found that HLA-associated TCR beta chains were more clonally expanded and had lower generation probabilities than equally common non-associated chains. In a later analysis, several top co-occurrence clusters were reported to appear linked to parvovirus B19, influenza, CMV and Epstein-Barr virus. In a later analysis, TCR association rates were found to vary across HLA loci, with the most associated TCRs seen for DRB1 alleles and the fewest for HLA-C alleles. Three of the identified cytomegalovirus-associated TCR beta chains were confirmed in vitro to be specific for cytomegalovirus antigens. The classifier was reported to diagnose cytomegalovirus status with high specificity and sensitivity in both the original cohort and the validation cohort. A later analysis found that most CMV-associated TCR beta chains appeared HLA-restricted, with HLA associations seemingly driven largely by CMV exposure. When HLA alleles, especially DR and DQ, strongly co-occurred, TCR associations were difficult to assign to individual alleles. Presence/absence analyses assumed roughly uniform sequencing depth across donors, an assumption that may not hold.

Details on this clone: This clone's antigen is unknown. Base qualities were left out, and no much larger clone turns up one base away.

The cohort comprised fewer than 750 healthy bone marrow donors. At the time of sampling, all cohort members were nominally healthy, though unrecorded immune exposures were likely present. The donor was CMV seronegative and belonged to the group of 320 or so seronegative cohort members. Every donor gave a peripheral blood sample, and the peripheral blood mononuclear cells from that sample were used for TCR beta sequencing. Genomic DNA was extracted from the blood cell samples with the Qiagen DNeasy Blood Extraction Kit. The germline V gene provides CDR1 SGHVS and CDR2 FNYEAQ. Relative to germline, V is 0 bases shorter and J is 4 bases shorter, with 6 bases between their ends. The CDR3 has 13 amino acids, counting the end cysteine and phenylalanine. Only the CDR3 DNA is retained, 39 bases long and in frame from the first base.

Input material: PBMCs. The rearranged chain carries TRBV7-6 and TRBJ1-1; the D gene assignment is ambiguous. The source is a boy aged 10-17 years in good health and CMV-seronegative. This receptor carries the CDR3 CASSLASGTEAFF. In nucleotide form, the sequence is TGTGCCAGCAGCTTAGCCTCCGGCACTGAAGCTTTCTTT. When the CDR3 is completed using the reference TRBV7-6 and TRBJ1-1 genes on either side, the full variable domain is GAGVSQSPRYKVTKRGQDVALRCDPISGHVSLYWYRQALGQGPEFLTYFNYEAQQDKSGLPNDRFSAERPEGSISTLTIQRTEQRDSAMYRCASSLASGTEAFFGQGTRLTVV.